Reported below is one T cell receptor beta chain. This sample is part of a study of T cell changes during pregnancy in multiple sclerosis. This table comes from immunoSEQ multiplex PCR, and its TCRdb copy is limited to in-frame clones, with some not included. The table has tens of thousands of clones, approximately 90% seen once; the top ten hold 0.85% to 0.95%. This sequence was found in a female donor with multiple sclerosis, enrolled in a pregnancy study. The sequencing here drew on peripheral blood, taken before pregnancy.

The CDR3 DNA sequence: TGTGCCAGCAGCGTACTAGCGGGAGGTATCTACGAGCAGTACTTC. Its translation: CASSVLAGGIYEQYF. The genes are TRBV9 and TRBJ2-7; 11 bases agree with TRBD2. Germline V CDR1 and CDR2: SGDLS, YYNGEE. This CDR3 is built from 15 residues. V was clipped by 1 base and J by 3 bases; unmatched bases: 3.